This T cell receptor beta chain was retrieved from a study of human T cells and chemical hapten exposure. Whole-study findings and limits: Sensitizing with DPC caused no change in TCRs above 1 in 1000 frequency.

TCRdb re-analysed the RACE reads in MiXCR, keeping a single row per CDR3 protein. The data hold roughly 97,000 distinct CDR3 sequences, with around 25% observed a single time. Germline V lookup: CDR1 MDHEN, CDR2 SYDVKM. This CDR3 is 14 amino acids long. V shed 3 bases and J shed 11 bases, with 19 bases lying between them. The time point denotes: patch test 3, about 24 weeks after DPC sensitization. As to treatment: therapeutic diphenylcyclopropenone sensitization with weekly scalp DPC. This clonotype has only a few counts. As yet, its antigen is unknown. Sequenced here: whole blood, sampled in connection with sensitization to the hapten diphenylcyclopropenone (DPC). The V call is TRBV28, the J call TRBJ1-1; D is possibly TRBD1 (6 bases). The sequence was collected from a man aged 35 to 55 with alopecia areata. Some clones in this sample may be carry-over from other donors' samples. In nucleotides, the CDR3 is TGTGCCAGCAGTTTTCAGGGGATAACTTTGTGGGCTTTCTTT. Its translation is CASSFQGITLWAFF.